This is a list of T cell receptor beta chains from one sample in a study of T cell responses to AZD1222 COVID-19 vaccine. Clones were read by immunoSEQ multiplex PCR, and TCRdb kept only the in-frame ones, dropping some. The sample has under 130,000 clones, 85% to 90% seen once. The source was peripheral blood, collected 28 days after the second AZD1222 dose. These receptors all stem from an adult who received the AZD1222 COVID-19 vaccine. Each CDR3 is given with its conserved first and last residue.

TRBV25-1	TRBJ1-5	CASSSAQQPQHF
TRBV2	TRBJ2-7	CASSDIGYEQYF
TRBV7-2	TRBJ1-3	CASSFITREGNTIYF
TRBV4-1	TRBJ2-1	CASSQDVALSYNEQFF
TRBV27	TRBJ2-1	CASSRGGAGVGEQFF
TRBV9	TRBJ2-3	CASSADREGGRAKDTQYF
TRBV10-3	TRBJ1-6	CAITRGTDYNSPLHF
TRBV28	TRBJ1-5	CASSLLGLGQASQPQHF
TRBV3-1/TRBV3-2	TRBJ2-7	CASSQGVTTYEQYF
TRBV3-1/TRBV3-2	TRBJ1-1	CASSQDSQGGNTEAFF
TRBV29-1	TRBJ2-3	CSVTSGRRVGDTQYF
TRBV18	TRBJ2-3	CASSPRASAFGDTQYF
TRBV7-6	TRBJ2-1	CASSQASGRDPEQFF
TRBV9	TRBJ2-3	CASSVATDTQYF
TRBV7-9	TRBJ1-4	CASSLGGTGFREKLFF
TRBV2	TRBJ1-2	CASGAYGAFVGYTF
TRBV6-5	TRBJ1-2	CAGQTFYGYTF
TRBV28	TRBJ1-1	CASSSPHKGGGTEAFF
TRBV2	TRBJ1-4	CASSAQGAIGEKLFF
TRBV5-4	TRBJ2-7	CASSSTGVLNEQYF
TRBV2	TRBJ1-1	CASAGQGHTEAFF
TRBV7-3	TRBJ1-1	CASSPQGGNTEAFF
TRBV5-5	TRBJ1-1	CASSRTGTGGVTEAFF
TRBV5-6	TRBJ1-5	CASSPGRGSVYQPQHF
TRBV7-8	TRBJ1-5	CASSYVTGAQHF
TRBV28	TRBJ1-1	CASSSGWGGRRFTEAFF
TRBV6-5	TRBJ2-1	CASRRGLSSYNEQFF
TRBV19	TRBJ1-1	CASSTTGLNTEAFF
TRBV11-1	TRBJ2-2	CASSSGPAGELFF